This T cell receptor beta chain derives from a study of blood T cell repertoires in COVID-19. Study summary: From T cells, B-cell-depleted T cells, or PBMCs came the material, which was cDNA or gDNA.

V lost 1 base to trimming and J lost 6 bases; unmatched junction nucleotides: 4. Germline CDR1 LNHNV, CDR2 YYDKDF (reference sequence). The CDR3 extends over 14 amino acids. Only in-frame clones appear in the TCRdb table, and some are missing; sequencing was by immunoSEQ multiplex PCR. The repertoire holds hundreds of thousands of clones, 85% seen once, with roughly 4.6% in the top ten. Sequencing was done on a sample of peripheral blood. The chain links TRBV15 to TRBJ1-1, with 8 nucleotides matching TRBD1. The receptor was derived from a man aged 50 or older with active or convalescent COVID-19. CDR3 region: CATSRGGQESEAFF. The CDR3 DNA reads as TGTGCCACCAGCAGAGGGGGACAGGAATCTGAAGCTTTCTTT.